The 18 T cell receptor beta chains listed next were all sequenced from one sample in a study of early T cells in non-severe SARS-CoV-2 infection. One entry per CDR3 protein results from TCRdb running MiXCR on the 5' RACE reads. The table has 35,000 to 45,000 distinct CDR3 sequences, roughly 4% seen once; the top ten hold about a tenth. The sequenced sample was whole blood. Receptors were obtained from an adult who was a healthcare worker with PCR-confirmed SARS-CoV-2 infection or an uninfected control (not recorded which).

This clonotype was seen repeatedly, ten times or more. The J gene is TRBJ2-3, the V gene TRBV24-1, with 9 bases fitting TRBD2. Germline V gene data show CDR1 as KGHDR and CDR2 as SFDVKD. The ends lost 3 bases at V and 6 bases at J; junction bases unmatched: 12. CDR3 length: 17 residues. The CDR3 DNA follows: TGTGCCACCAGTGATCCAAAGACTAGCGGAGCAAAGGATACGCAGTATTTT. Protein product: CATSDPKTSGAKDTQYF.

This clonotype came up a few times. The V call is TRBV6-2 or TRBV6-3, the J call TRBJ1-6; no clear D gene. Germline V gene lookup returns CDR1 MNHEY and CDR2 SVGEGT. Deletions cut 2 bases from V and 9 bases from J, with 5 bases between. The CDR3 covers 12 residues. The CDR3 nucleotides read TGTGCCAGCAGTTACGGGGTTTCACCCCTCCACTTT. Translated, it gives CASSYGVSPLHF.

This chain links TRBV4-3 with TRBJ2-2; perhaps TRBD2 as D (6 bases). Germline assignment: CDR1 LGHNA and CDR2 YSLEER. This CDR3 comprises 15 residues. Trimming cost V 0 bases and J 5 bases, with 10 bases left between them. The CDR3 is CASSQEYRETGELFF. The CDR3, as DNA: TGCGCCAGCAGCCAAGAATATCGGGAGACCGGGGAGCTGTTTTTT.

This clonotype was observed many times. The chain is built from TRBV10-3 and TRBJ2-6; the D gene is possibly TRBD1 (5 bases). Trimming took off 6 bases at V and 3 bases at J, with 12 bases between the two ends. CDR1 and CDR2 from the germline V gene are ENHRY and SYGVKD. The CDR3 runs 15 residues. The CDR3 nucleotides are TGTGCCATCAGCCCCGGACACGGTGGGGCCAACGTCCTGACTTTC. Its translation is CAISPGHGGANVLTF.

The chain employs TRBV28 and TRBJ2-5; possible D gene TRBD1, 5 bases. The V gene lost 2 bases and the J gene lost 2 bases, with 12 bases spanning the gap. Looked up from germline, CDR1 is MDHEN and CDR2 is SYDVKM. CDR3 length: 15 amino acids. The CDR3 region has the DNA TGTGCCAGCAGTTTACAATGGGGCCAACAAGAGACCCAGTACTTC. Its translation is CASSLQWGQQETQYF.

Only a few counts were recorded for this clonotype. CDR3 region: CATRGTGINTEAFF. CDR3 DNA: TGTGCCACCCGGGGGACAGGGATAAACACTGAAGCTTTCTTT. The chain has TRBV10-3 and TRBJ1-1; 9 bases map to TRBD1. With 10 bases clipped from V and 2 bases from J, the junction kept 8 bases outside the gene matches. Looked up from germline, CDR1 is ENHRY and CDR2 is SYGVKD. The CDR3 covers 14 residues.

This clonotype was counted a few times. The chain is built from TRBV6-1 and TRBJ2-7, with D maybe TRBD2 (5 bases). Between the trimmed V and J ends, which lost 2 bases and 5 bases, there was a span of 7 bases. Germline V CDR1 and CDR2: MNHNS, SASEGT. CDR3 length equals 12 residues. CDR3 nucleotide sequence: TGTGCCAGCAGTGAACTGAGGGACGAGCAGTACGTC. It codes for CASSELRDEQYV.

This clonotype was detected many times. The chain joins TRBV14 to TRBJ2-3; TRBD2 is a possible D gene (5 bases). Deletions cut 4 bases from V and 0 bases from J, with 8 bases between. Germline assignment: CDR1 SGHDN and CDR2 FVKESK. The CDR3 is 14 amino acids. CDR3 sequence reads: CASSRGSSTDTQYF. CDR3 coding DNA: TGTGCCAGCAGCCGTGGGAGTAGCACAGATACGCAGTATTTT.

This clonotype was observed at least ten times. The rearrangement joins TRBV6-2 or TRBV6-3 to TRBJ2-7; 9 bases line up with TRBD1. The CDR3 loop spans 15 amino acids. The J segment lost 6 bases and the V segment lost 6 bases, leaving 12 bases of the junction unmatched. From germline, CDR1 is MNHEY and CDR2 SVGEGT. CDR3 in DNA: TGTGCCAGCAGGCGCCTTCCGGGACAGGGATTCGAGCAGTACGTC. Protein product: CASRRLPGQGFEQYV.

This clonotype was recorded many times. The CDR3 DNA sequence: TGTGCCAGCAGCTTAGTCCAGGGTTTCTACGAGCAGTACTTC. As protein: CASSLVQGFYEQYF. The chain uses TRBV7-9 and TRBJ2-7, with D possibly being TRBD1 (5 bases). The germline gives CDR1 SEHNR, CDR2 FQNEAQ (reference sequence). The CDR3 runs to 14 residues. Trimming pared 1 base from V and 3 bases from J, leaving 10 bases between.

This clonotype was recorded a few times. This rearrangement joins TRBV5-6 to TRBJ1-5; 8 bases align to TRBD1. CDR1 and CDR2 from the germline V gene are SGHDT and YYEEEE. The CDR3 covers 15 residues. V lost 6 bases and J lost 1; bases outside the gene matches: 6. This CDR3 is CASKFWTGSNQPQHF. The CDR3 bases are TGTGCCAGCAAGTTTTGGACAGGGAGCAATCAGCCCCAGCATTTT.

Ten or more counts support this clonotype. The CDR3 loop reads CASSALGAGPYNEQFF. In DNA, the CDR3 is TGTGCCAGCAGTGCCCTCGGGGCGGGGCCCTACAATGAGCAGTTCTTC. The chain has TRBV12-3 or TRBV12-4 and TRBJ2-1; a possible D gene is TRBD2 (6 bases). V was trimmed by 5 bases and J by 2 bases, leaving 16 bases between them. The CDR3 has 16 amino acids.

Turning to this clonotype: The junction departs from the called germline gene at one end, perhaps through a read error. This rearrangement joins TRBV7-9 to TRBJ2-5, with 8 bases lining up with TRBD2. The CDR3 loop spans 15 amino acids. Germline V CDR1 and CDR2: SEHNR, FQNEAQ (reference sequence). CDR3 bases: TGTGTCAGCAGCTTAGCGGGGAGTATCGGCGAGACCCAGTACTTC. This codes for CVSSLAGSIGETQYF.

This clonotype was seen ten or more times. The V gene is TRBV7-8, the J gene TRBJ1-3; D is perhaps TRBD1 (5 bases). From germline, CDR1 is SGHVS and CDR2 FQNEAQ. Trimming took off 2 bases at V and 6 bases at J, with 11 bases between the two ends. The CDR3 consists of 14 residues. As DNA, the CDR3 is TGTGCCAGCAGCTTACGGGGGTCAAAAAACACCATATATTTT. Residues: CASSLRGSKNTIYF.

The table lists this clonotype with a few counts. The chain recombines TRBV7-2 with TRBJ2-5; D unclear. The CDR3 extends over 15 amino acids. CDR1 is SGHTA, CDR2 FQGNSA, per germline. With 8 bases removed from V and 0 bases from J, the gap between germline ends came to 16 bases. CDR3 DNA sequence: TGTGCCAGCGGCCGACCCCTGCCTTACCAAGAGACCCAGTACTTC. Translation gives CASGRPLPYQETQYF.

In its sample, this clonotype was seen many times. V is TRBV28 and J is TRBJ2-7, with 10 positions matching TRBD1. CDR3 size: 16 residues. Trimming cost V 7 bases and J 2 bases; bases outside gene matches: 11. Germline V gives CDR1 MDHEN, CDR2 SYDVKM. The CDR3 protein is CASTGAGTGDPYEQYF. In DNA, the CDR3 is TGTGCCAGCACCGGGGCAGGGACAGGGGATCCCTACGAGCAGTACTTC. Together with reference TRBV28 and TRBJ2-7, the CDR3 gives the full variable domain: DVKVTQSSRYLVKRTGEKVFLECVQDMDHENMFWYRQDPGLGLRLIYFSYDVKMKEKGDIPEGYSVSREKKERFSLILESASTNQTSMYLCASTGAGTGDPYEQYFGPGTRLTVT.

With respect to this clonotype: Given a much more abundant clone one base away, this may be a read error. The chain carries TRBV7-2 and TRBJ2-4, with D unclear. The CDR3 runs to 12 residues. Per the germline V gene, CDR1 is SGHTA and CDR2 is FQGNSA. CDR3 protein: CARSLNGLIQYF. The CDR3 region has the DNA TGTGCCAGAAGCTTAAATGGGCTGATTCAGTACTTC.

This clonotype was recorded many times. The chain employs TRBV7-8 and TRBJ2-3, with D perhaps TRBD2 (6 bases). CDR3 length equals 16 residues. With 1 base removed from V and 1 base from J, the gap between germline ends came to 12 bases. Germline values: CDR1 SGHVS, CDR2 FQNEAQ. The CDR3 region is CASSLGWGLGTDTQYF. CDR3 nucleotides: TGTGCCAGCAGCTTAGGGTGGGGACTCGGCACAGATACGCAGTATTTT.